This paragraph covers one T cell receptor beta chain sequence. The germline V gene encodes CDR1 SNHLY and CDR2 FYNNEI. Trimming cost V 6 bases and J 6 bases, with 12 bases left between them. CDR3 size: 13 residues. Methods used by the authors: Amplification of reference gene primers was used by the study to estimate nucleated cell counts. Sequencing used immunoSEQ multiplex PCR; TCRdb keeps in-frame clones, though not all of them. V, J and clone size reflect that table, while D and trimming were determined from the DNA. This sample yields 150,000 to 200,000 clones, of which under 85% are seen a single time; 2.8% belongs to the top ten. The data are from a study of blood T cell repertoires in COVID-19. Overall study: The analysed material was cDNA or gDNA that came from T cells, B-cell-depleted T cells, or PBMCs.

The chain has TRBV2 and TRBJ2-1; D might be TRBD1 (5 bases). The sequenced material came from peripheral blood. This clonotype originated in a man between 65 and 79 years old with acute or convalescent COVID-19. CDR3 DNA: TGTGCCAGCAGAAAGACAGAAAGCAATGAGCAGTTCTTC. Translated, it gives CASRKTESNEQFF.